The 14 T cell receptor beta chains below all came from one sample that was sequenced in a study of Ad26.COV2.S vaccination and SARS-CoV-2 variants. The treatment denotes: some 20 received Ad26.COV2.S at low or high dose, single or two shots; about 5 received placebo; per-sample allocation not given. After the first vaccine or placebo injection, samples were drawn on day 63. Clones were read by immunoSEQ multiplex PCR, and TCRdb kept only the in-frame ones, dropping some. Of over 400,000 clones in the sample, roughly 90% are singletons; the top ten hold about 1.7%. This specimen consisted of peripheral blood, obtained in a trial of Ad26.COV2.S vaccine versus placebo. Receptors were obtained from a person aged 18-65 years who received the Ad26.COV2.S COVID-19 vaccine or a placebo.

V usage is TRBV9 and J usage is TRBJ2-2; TRBD2 agrees at 9 bases. This CDR3 spans 16 amino acids. V gave up 2 bases and J gave up 10 bases; unmatched junction bases: 12. Germline-derived CDR1 and CDR2 are SGDLS and YYNGEE. Written as DNA, the CDR3 is TGTGCCAGCAGCGTGGCGCGCGCGGGGGGGAAGGAGGAGCTGTTTTTT. The encoded protein is CASSVARAGGKEELFF.

The V call is TRBV9, the J call TRBJ2-5, with D unresolved. The CDR3 covers 13 residues. Germline V gene lookup returns CDR1 SGDLS and CDR2 YYNGEE. With 4 bases removed from V and 10 bases from J, the gap between germline ends came to 17 bases. DNA for the CDR3: TGTGCCAGCAGCCCTGGGCAGCCTCCGGACCAGTACTTC. Its protein is CASSPGQPPDQYF. Supplemented by reference TRBV9 and TRBJ2-5, the full variable domain reads DSGVTQTPKHLITATGQRVTLRCSPRSGDLSVYWYQQSLDQGLQFLIQYYNGEERAKGNILERFSAQQFPDLHSELNLSSLELGDSALYFCASSPGQPPDQYFGPGTRLLVL.

V and J are TRBV7-8 and TRBJ2-6; D call uncertain. The germline V gene encodes CDR1 SGHVS and CDR2 FQNEAQ. The V and J ends lost 3 bases and 2 bases respectively, with 5 bases between them. CDR3 length: 14 residues. The CDR3 coding sequence is TGTGCCAGCAGCTTCCCACCTGGGGCCAACGTCCTGACTTTC. Encoded protein: CASSFPPGANVLTF.

CDR3 nucleotides: TGTGCCAGCAGCTTGGAGTCTAAGGACAGGGGGCTGTTTTTT. Its protein product is CASSLESKDRGLFF. The V call is TRBV5-4, the J call TRBJ2-2; 9 bases are shared with TRBD1. The trim removed 0 bases at V and 13 bases at J, leaving 7 bases unmatched. CDR3 size: 14 residues. The germline gives CDR1 SGHNT, CDR2 YYREEE (reference sequence).

CDR3 sequence (DNA): TGTGCCAGCAACGCCCCCCGGGGGGGAGCAGATACGCAGTATTTT. Translating it yields CASNAPRGGADTQYF. This rearrangement joins TRBV28 to TRBJ2-3, with TRBD2 matching over 8 bases. V trimming: 7 bases; J trimming: 4 bases; junction bases outside the gene matches: 10. The CDR3 sequence is 15 residues long. The germline V gene encodes CDR1 MDHEN and CDR2 SYDVKM.

CDR3 amino acids: CASSQDLRGQTDTQYF. For the CDR3, the DNA is TGCGCCAGCAGCCAAGATTTGAGAGGACAAACAGATACGCAGTATTTT. This chain joins TRBV4-3 and TRBJ2-3; a weak D match, TRBD1 (5 bases). The CDR3 contains 16 residues. V gave up 0 bases and J gave up 3 bases, with 13 bases separating them. Germline CDR1 is LGHNA and CDR2 is YSLEER.

This chain uses TRBV28 with TRBJ2-3, with 9 bases aligning to TRBD2. With V trimmed by 5 bases and J by 6 bases, 6 bases remained unmatched. CDR1 and CDR2 (germline): MDHEN, SYDVKM. The CDR3 totals 14 residues. The CDR3 nucleotides are TGTGCCAGCAGTCGAATAGCGGGGGCTGATACGCAGTATTTT. The encoded protein is CASSRIAGADTQYF.

The chain couples TRBV10-3 to TRBJ1-1; D might be TRBD1 (5 bases). Germline V gene lookup returns CDR1 ENHRY and CDR2 SYGVKD. V shed 6 bases and J shed 11 bases, with 13 bases lying between them. This CDR3 comprises 11 residues. CDR3 sequence reads: CAISGGLGAFF. In DNA, the CDR3 is TGTGCCATCAGCGGGGGGTTGGGTGCTTTCTTT.

This clone was seen a few times. This rearrangement joins TRBV5-1 to TRBJ1-2; D gene unclear. The V end was cut by 5 bases, the J end by 0 bases, with 11 bases between. The CDR3 has 14 amino acids. Germline values: CDR1 SGHRS, CDR2 YFSETQ. This CDR3 reads CASSQNVANYGYTF. CDR3 sequence (DNA): TGCGCCAGCAGTCAAAACGTAGCTAACTATGGCTACACCTTC.

V and J are TRBV27 and TRBJ1-2; 8 bases agree with TRBD1. J was trimmed by 2 bases and V by 0 bases; bases with no gene match: 8. This CDR3 region has 17 residues. Germline V lookup: CDR1 MNHEY, CDR2 SMNVEV (reference sequence). The CDR3 DNA sequence: TGTGCCAGCAGTTTATCCCCCCGGCAGGGGGCGAACTATGGCTACACCTTC. Residues: CASSLSPRQGANYGYTF.

V gene TRBV19 combines with J gene TRBJ2-1; D uncertain. The ends were cut back, 1 base at V and 7 bases at J, with 14 bases in the middle. In germline, CDR1 is LNHDA, CDR2 SQIVND (reference sequence). The CDR3 extends over 15 amino acids. The CDR3 DNA sequence: TGTGCCAGTAGTATAGTAGGGTCGTCCTTAAATGAGCAGTTCTTC. Amino acids: CASSIVGSSLNEQFF. The whole variable domain, remainder taken from reference TRBV19 and TRBJ2-1, is DGGITQSPKYLFRKEGQNVTLSCEQNLNHDAMYWYRQDPGQGLRLIYYSQIVNDFQKGDIAEGYSVSREKKESFPLTVTSAQKNPTAFYLCASSIVGSSLNEQFFGPGTRLTVL.

The gene calls are TRBV19 and TRBJ2-2, with D perhaps TRBD1 or TRBD2 (5 bases each). The CDR3 runs 15 residues. V lost 3 bases and J lost 4, with 12 bases in between. In germline, CDR1 is LNHDA, CDR2 SQIVND (reference sequence). The CDR3 region has the DNA TGTGCCAGTAGTATCGGCTCAGGGAGCACCGGGGAGCTGTTTTTT. It codes for CASSIGSGSTGELFF.

This chain links TRBV7-2 with TRBJ2-1, with 7 nucleotides matching TRBD2. Trimming removed 7 bases from V and 3 bases from J; junction bases left unmatched: 9. This CDR3 has 15 residues. Germline CDR1 and CDR2: SGHTA and FQGNSA. The CDR3, as DNA: TGTGCCAGCACCCAGCGGGGAGACAACTACAATGAGCAGTTCTTC. As protein: CASTQRGDNYNEQFF.

This chain links TRBV19 with TRBJ2-7; a weak D match, TRBD1 (6 bases). V lost 6 bases and J 4 bases, leaving 16 bases between the germline ends. The CDR3 is made up of 14 amino acids. Germline CDR1 and CDR2: LNHDA and SQIVND (reference sequence). The CDR3 coding sequence is TGTGCCAGTAGACGCTACCAGGGGTCTTACGAGCAGTACTTC. As protein: CASRRYQGSYEQYF.